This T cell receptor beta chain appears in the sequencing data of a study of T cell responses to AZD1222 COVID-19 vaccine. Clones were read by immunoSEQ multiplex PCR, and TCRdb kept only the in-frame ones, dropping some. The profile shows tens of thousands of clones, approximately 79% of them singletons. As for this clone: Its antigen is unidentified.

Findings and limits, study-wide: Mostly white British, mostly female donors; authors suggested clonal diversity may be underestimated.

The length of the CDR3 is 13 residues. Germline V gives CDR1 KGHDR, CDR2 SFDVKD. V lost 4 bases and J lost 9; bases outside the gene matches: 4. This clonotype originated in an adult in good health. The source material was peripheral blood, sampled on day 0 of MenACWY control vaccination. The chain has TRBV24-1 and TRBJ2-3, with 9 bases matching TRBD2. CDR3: CATSDPGLATQYF. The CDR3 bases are TGTGCCACCAGTGACCCCGGACTAGCGACGCAGTATTTT.